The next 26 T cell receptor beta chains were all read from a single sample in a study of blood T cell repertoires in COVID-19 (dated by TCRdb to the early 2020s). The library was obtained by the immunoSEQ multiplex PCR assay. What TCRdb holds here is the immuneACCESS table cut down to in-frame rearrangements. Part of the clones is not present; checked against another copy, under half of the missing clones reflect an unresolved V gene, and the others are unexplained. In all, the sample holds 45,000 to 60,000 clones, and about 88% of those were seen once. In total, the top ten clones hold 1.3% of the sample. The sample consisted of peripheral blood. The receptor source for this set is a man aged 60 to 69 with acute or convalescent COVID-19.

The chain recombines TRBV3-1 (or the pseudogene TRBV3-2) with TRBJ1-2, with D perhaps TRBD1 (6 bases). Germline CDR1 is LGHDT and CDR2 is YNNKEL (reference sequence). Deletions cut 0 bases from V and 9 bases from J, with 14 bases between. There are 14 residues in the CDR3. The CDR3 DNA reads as TGTGCCAGCAGCCAAGACACAGGGAGGGTGAGCTACACCTTC. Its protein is CASSQDTGRVSYTF.

CDR3 protein: CASTRTGKETQYF. CDR3 sequence (DNA): TGTGCCAGCACCCGGACAGGGAAAGAGACCCAGTACTTC. The chain employs TRBV2 and TRBJ2-5; 8 bases line up with TRBD1. The V and J ends lost 7 bases and 3 bases, in that order; junction bases with no gene match: 4. The CDR3 has 13 amino acids. Germline lookup yields CDR1 SNHLY and CDR2 FYNNEI.

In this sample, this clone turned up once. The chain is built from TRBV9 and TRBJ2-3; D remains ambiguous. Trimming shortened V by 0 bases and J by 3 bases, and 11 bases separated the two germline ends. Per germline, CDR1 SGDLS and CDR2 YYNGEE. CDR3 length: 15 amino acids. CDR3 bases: TGTGCCAGCAGCGTAGTCGGGTCCCCTACAGATACGCAGTATTTT. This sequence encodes CASSVVGSPTDTQYF. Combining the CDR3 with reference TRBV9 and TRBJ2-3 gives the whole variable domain DSGVTQTPKHLITATGQRVTLRCSPRSGDLSVYWYQQSLDQGLQFLIQYYNGEERAKGNILERFSAQQFPDLHSELNLSSLELGDSALYFCASSVVGSPTDTQYFGPGTRLTVL.

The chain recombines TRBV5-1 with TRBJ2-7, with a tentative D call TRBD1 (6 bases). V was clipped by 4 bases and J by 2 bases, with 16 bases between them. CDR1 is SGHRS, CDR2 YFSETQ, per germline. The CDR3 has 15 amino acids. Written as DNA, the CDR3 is TGCGCCAGCAGCCCCCACAGGGCCGAGGCCTACGAGCAGTACTTC. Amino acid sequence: CASSPHRAEAYEQYF.

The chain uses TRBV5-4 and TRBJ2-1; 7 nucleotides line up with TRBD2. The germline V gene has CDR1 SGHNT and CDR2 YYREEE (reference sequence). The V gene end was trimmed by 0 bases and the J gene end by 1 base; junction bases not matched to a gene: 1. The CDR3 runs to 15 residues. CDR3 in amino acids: CASSLVGGSYNEQFF. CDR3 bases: TGTGCCAGCAGCTTGGTGGGGGGGTCCTACAATGAGCAGTTCTTC.

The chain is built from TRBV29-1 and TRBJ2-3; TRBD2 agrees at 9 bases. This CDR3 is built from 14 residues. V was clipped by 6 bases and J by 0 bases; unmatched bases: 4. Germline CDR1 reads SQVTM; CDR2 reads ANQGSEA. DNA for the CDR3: TGCAGCGTAGAAACTAGCGGGAGCACAGATACGCAGTATTTT. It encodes CSVETSGSTDTQYF.

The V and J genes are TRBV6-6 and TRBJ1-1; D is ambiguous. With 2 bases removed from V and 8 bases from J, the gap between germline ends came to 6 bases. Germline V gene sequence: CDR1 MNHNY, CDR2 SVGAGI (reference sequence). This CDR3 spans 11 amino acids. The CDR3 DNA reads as TGTGCCAGCAGTTACGTTACAGAAGCTTTCTTT. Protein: CASSYVTEAFF.

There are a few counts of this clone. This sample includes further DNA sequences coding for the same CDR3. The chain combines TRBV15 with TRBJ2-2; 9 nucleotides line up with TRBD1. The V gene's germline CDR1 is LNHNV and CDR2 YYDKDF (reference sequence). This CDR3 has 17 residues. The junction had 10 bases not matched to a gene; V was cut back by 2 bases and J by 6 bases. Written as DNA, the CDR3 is TGTGCCACCAGCAGATCTGGGACAGGGCGGTTGGCCGGGGAGCTGTTTTTT. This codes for CATSRSGTGRLAGELFF.

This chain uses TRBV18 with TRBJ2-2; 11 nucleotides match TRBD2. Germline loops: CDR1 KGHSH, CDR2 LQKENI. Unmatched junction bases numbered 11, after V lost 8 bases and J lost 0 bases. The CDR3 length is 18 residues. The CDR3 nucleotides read TGTGCCAGCACCCCACGGCTAGCGGGAGGATCGAACACCGGGGAGCTGTTTTTT. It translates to CASTPRLAGGSNTGELFF.

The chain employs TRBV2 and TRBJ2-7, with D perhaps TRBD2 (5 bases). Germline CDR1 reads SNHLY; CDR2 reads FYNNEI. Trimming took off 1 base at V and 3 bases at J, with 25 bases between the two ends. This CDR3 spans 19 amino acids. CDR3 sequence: CASSEDVWAAKNGDYEQYF. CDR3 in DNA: TGTGCCAGCAGTGAAGACGTTTGGGCAGCGAAAAACGGGGACTACGAGCAGTACTTC.

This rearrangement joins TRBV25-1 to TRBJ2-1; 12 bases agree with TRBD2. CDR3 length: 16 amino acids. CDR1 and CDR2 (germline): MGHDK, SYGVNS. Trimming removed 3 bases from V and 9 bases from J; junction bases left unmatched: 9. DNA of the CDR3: TGTGCCAGCAGTGACCTAACTAGCGGGAGGATGAGTGAGCAGTTCTTC. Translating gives CASSDLTSGRMSEQFF.

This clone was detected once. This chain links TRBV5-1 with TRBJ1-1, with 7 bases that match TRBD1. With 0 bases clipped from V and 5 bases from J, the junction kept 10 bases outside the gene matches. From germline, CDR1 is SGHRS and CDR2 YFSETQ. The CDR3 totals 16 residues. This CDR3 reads CASSLAGTAIETEAFF. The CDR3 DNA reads TGCGCCAGCAGCTTGGCCGGGACAGCTATCGAGACTGAAGCTTTCTTT.

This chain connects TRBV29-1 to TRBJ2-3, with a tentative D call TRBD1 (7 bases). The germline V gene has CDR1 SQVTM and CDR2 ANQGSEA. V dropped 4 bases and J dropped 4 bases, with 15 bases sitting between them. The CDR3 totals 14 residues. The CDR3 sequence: CSVGEGGGADTQYF. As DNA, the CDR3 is TGCAGCGTTGGGGAAGGAGGGGGCGCAGATACGCAGTATTTT.

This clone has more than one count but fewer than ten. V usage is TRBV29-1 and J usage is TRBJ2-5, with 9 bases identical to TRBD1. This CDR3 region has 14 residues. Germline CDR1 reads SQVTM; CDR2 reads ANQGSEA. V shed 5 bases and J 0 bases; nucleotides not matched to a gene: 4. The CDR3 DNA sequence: TGCAGCGTTTCTACAGGGGGCTACCAAGAGACCCAGTACTTC. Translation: CSVSTGGYQETQYF.

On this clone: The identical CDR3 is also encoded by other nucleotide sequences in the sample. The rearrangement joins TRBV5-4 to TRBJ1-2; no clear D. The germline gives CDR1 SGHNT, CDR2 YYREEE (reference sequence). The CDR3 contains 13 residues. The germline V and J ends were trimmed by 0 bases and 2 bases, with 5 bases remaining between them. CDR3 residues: CASSLGQNYGYTF. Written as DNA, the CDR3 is TGTGCCAGCAGCTTGGGTCAGAACTATGGCTACACCTTC.

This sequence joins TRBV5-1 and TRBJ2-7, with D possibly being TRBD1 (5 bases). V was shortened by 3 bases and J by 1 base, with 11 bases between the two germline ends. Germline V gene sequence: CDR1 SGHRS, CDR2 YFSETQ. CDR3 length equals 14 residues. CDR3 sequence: CASSSQGMSYEQYF. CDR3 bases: TGCGCCAGCAGCTCGCAGGGTATGTCCTACGAGCAGTACTTC.

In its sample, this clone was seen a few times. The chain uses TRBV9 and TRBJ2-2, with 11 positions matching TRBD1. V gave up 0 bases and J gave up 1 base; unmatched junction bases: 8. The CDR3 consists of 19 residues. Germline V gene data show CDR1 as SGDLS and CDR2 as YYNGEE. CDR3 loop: CASSVVSGGTGGNTGELFF. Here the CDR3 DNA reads TGTGCCAGCAGCGTAGTAAGTGGTGGGACAGGGGGGAACACCGGGGAGCTGTTTTTT.

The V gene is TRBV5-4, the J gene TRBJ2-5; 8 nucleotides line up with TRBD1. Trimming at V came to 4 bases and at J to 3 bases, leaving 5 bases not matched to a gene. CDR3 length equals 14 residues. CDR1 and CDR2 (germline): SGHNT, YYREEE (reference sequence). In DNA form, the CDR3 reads TGTGCCAGCAGCCCCGGACAGGGAAAAGAGACCCAGTACTTC. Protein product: CASSPGQGKETQYF.

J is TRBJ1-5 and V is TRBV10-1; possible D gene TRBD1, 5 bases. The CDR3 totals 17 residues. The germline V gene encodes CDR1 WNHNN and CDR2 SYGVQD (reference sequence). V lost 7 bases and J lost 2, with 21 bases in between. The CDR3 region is CASICTGRGIGNQPQHF. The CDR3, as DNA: TGCGCCAGCATTTGTACGGGGCGCGGGATTGGCAATCAGCCCCAGCATTTT.

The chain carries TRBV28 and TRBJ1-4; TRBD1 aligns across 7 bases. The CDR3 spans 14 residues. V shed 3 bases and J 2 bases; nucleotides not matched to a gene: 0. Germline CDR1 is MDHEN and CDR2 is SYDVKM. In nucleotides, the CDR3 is TGTGCCAGCAGTTTGACAGGGACTAATGAAAAACTGTTTTTT. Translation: CASSLTGTNEKLFF.

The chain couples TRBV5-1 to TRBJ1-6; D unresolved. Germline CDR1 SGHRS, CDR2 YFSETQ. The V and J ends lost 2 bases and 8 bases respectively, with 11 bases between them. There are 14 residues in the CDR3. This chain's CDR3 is CASSFPGNDSPLHF. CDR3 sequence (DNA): TGCGCCAGCAGCTTCCCGGGGAATGATTCACCCCTCCACTTT.

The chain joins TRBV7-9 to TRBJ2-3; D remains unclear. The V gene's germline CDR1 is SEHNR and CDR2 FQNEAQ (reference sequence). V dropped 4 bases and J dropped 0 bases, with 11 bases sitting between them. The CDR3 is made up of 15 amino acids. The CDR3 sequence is CASSWPGPSTDTQYF. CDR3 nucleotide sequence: TGTGCCAGCAGCTGGCCGGGTCCTAGCACAGATACGCAGTATTTT.

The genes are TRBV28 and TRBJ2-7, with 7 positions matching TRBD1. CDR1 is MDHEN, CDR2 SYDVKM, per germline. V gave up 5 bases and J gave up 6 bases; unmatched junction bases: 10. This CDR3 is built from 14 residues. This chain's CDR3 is CASSVQGYMGEQYF. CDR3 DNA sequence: TGTGCCAGCAGTGTACAGGGGTATATGGGCGAGCAGTACTTC.

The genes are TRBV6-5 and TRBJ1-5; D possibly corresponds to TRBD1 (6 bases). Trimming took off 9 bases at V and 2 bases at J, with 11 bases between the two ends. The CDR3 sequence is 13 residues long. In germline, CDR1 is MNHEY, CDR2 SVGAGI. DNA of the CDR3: TGTGCCAGTAAGGGGGTGGGCAATCAGCCCCAGCATTTT. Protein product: CASKGVGNQPQHF.

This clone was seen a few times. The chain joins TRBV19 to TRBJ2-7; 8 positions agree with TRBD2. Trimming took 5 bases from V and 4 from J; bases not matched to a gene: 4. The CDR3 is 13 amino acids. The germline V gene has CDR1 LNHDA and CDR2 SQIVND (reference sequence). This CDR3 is CASSLTSEYEQYF. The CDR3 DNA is TGTGCCAGTAGTTTGACTAGCGAGTACGAGCAGTACTTC. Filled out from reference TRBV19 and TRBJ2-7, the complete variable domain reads DGGITQSPKYLFRKEGQNVTLSCEQNLNHDAMYWYRQDPGQGLRLIYYSQIVNDFQKGDIAEGYSVSREKKESFPLTVTSAQKNPTAFYLCASSLTSEYEQYFGPGTRLTVT.

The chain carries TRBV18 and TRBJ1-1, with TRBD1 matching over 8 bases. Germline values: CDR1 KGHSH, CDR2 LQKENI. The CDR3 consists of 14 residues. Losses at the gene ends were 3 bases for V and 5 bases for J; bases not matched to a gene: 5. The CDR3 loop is CASSPTGAFTEAFF. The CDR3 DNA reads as TGTGCCAGCTCACCGACAGGGGCCTTTACTGAAGCTTTCTTT.